This TCR beta chain derives from a study of memory CD8 T cells in hepatitis C reinfection. Across the study: Chronic HCV followed reinfection in a couple of donors who cleared primary infection.

Described time point: pre-reinfection, 55 to 20 weeks before reinfection detection. The sorted cells went straight to TCR sequencing with no prior in vitro expansion. A couple of donors provided sorted CD3+ CD8+ CD45RO- naive CD8 T cells at all three reinfection time points. V was cut by 4 bases and J by 6 bases, with 11 bases left in between. CDR3 length equals 13 residues. The germline gives CDR1 SGHNT, CDR2 YYREEE (reference sequence). TCRdb's copy holds only in-frame clones and misses some; the assay was immunoSEQ multiplex PCR. The data hold more than 45,000 clones, with just under 90% observed a single time.

V and J are TRBV5-4 and TRBJ2-4, with a possible D match to TRBD1 (6 bases). Material: naive CD8+ T cells sorted from blood. The clonotype was recovered from a young man with hepatitis C virus infection. The CDR3 loop is CASSEGERNIQYF. CDR3 nucleotides: TGTGCCAGCAGCGAGGGGGAGAGAAACATTCAGTACTTC.